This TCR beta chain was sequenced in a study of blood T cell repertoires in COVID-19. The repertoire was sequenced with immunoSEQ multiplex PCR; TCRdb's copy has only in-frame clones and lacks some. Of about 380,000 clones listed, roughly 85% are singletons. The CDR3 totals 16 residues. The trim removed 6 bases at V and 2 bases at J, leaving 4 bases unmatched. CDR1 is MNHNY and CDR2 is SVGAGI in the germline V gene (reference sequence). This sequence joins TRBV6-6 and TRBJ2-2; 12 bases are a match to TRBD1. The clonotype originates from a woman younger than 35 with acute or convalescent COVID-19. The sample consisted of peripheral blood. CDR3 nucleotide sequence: TGTGCCAGCAGCCTAGGGACAGGGGGCAACACCGGGGAGCTGTTTTTT. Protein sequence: CASSLGTGGNTGELFF.